The 6 T cell receptor beta chains below all came from one sample that was sequenced in a study of blood T cell repertoires in COVID-19 (TCRdb year 2020). To prepare the library, the immunoSEQ multiplex PCR assay was applied. The clones in this table, taken by TCRdb from immuneACCESS, are in-frame only. Not every clone is retained; where verified, under half of the shortfall comes from an unresolved V gene, and the cause of the rest is unknown. Within this sample are around 70,000 clones, with about 91% of them counted one time only. In total, the top ten clones hold approximately 10% of the sample. The sequencing input was peripheral blood. The receptors originated from an elderly man with acute or convalescent COVID-19.

This clone has just one count. The chain combines TRBV5-1 with TRBJ2-5, with 14 bases that match TRBD2. Per the germline V gene, CDR1 is SGHRS and CDR2 is YFSETQ. This CDR3 region has 18 residues. The V and J ends lost 2 bases and 0 bases, in that order; junction bases with no gene match: 6. The CDR3 reads CASSFRTSGGTYQETQYF. As DNA, the CDR3 is TGCGCCAGCAGCTTCAGGACTAGCGGGGGGACGTACCAAGAGACCCAGTACTTC.

The V call is TRBV4-1, the J call TRBJ1-3; the D is unclear. The CDR3 length is 16 residues. Trimming left V 0 bases short and J 0 bases short, with 9 bases between. The V gene's germline CDR1 is MGHRA and CDR2 YSYEKL. CDR3 DNA: TGCGCCAGCAGCCAAGATCTAATGAGCTCTGGAAACACCATATATTTT. Its translation is CASSQDLMSSGNTIYF.

The chain employs TRBV11-3 and TRBJ2-1; 7 bases are a match to TRBD2. From germline, CDR1 is SGHNT and CDR2 YENEEA. The junction had 8 bases not matched to a gene; V was cut back by 5 bases and J by 10 bases. The length of the CDR3 is 13 residues. The DNA for the CDR3 is TGTGCCAGCAGCCCGGGGAGGGCAAGGGAGCAGTTCTTC. Translated: CASSPGRAREQFF.

The V call is TRBV10-1, the J call TRBJ1-3; D is possibly TRBD1 (6 bases). Trimming shortened V by 8 bases and J by 0 bases, and 26 bases separated the two germline ends. The CDR3 runs to 19 residues. Germline V lookup: CDR1 WNHNN, CDR2 SYGVQD (reference sequence). CDR3: CASGPGRDTTGYSGNTIYF. For the CDR3, the DNA is TGCGCCAGCGGCCCAGGCAGAGATACGACAGGATACTCTGGAAACACCATATATTTT.

The CDR3 region has the DNA TGTGCCAGCAGTTACAAGGGGCCGGGAAACACCATATATTTT. This codes for CASSYKGPGNTIYF. The chain uses TRBV6-5 and TRBJ1-3; TRBD1 might be the D (5 bases). Per germline, CDR1 MNHEY and CDR2 SVGAGI. V was trimmed by 2 bases and J by 4 bases, leaving 9 bases between them. The CDR3 sequence is 14 residues long.

This sequence joins TRBV5-4 and TRBJ2-2; tentatively, D is TRBD2 (7 bases). The V gene's germline CDR1 is SGHNT and CDR2 YYREEE (reference sequence). This CDR3 comprises 16 residues. V gave up 5 bases and J gave up 4 bases, with 18 bases separating them. The CDR3 bases are TGTGCCAGCAGGGGGGGCGGGAGTAGCGGCACCGGGGAGCTGTTTTTT. Translating it yields CASRGGGSSGTGELFF. The full variable domain, in which reference TRBV5-4 and TRBJ2-2 provide the parts outside the CDR3, is ETGVTQSPTHLIKTRGQQVTLRCSSQSGHNTVSWYQQALGQGPQFIFQYYREEENGRGNFPPRFSGLQFPNYSSELNVNALELDDSALYLCASRGGGSSGTGELFFGEGSRLTVL.